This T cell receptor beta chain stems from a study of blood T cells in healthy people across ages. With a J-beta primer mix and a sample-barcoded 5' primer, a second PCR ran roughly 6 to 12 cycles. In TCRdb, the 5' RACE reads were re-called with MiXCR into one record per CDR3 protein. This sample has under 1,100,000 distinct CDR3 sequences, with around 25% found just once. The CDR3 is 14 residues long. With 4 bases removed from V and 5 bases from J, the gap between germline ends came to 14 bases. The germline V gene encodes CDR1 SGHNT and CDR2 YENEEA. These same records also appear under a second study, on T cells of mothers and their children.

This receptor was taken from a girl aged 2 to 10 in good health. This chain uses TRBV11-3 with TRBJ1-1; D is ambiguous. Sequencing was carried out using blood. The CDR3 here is CASSSRREDTEAFF. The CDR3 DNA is TGTGCCAGCAGCTCCCGACGAGAGGATACTGAAGCTTTCTTT.